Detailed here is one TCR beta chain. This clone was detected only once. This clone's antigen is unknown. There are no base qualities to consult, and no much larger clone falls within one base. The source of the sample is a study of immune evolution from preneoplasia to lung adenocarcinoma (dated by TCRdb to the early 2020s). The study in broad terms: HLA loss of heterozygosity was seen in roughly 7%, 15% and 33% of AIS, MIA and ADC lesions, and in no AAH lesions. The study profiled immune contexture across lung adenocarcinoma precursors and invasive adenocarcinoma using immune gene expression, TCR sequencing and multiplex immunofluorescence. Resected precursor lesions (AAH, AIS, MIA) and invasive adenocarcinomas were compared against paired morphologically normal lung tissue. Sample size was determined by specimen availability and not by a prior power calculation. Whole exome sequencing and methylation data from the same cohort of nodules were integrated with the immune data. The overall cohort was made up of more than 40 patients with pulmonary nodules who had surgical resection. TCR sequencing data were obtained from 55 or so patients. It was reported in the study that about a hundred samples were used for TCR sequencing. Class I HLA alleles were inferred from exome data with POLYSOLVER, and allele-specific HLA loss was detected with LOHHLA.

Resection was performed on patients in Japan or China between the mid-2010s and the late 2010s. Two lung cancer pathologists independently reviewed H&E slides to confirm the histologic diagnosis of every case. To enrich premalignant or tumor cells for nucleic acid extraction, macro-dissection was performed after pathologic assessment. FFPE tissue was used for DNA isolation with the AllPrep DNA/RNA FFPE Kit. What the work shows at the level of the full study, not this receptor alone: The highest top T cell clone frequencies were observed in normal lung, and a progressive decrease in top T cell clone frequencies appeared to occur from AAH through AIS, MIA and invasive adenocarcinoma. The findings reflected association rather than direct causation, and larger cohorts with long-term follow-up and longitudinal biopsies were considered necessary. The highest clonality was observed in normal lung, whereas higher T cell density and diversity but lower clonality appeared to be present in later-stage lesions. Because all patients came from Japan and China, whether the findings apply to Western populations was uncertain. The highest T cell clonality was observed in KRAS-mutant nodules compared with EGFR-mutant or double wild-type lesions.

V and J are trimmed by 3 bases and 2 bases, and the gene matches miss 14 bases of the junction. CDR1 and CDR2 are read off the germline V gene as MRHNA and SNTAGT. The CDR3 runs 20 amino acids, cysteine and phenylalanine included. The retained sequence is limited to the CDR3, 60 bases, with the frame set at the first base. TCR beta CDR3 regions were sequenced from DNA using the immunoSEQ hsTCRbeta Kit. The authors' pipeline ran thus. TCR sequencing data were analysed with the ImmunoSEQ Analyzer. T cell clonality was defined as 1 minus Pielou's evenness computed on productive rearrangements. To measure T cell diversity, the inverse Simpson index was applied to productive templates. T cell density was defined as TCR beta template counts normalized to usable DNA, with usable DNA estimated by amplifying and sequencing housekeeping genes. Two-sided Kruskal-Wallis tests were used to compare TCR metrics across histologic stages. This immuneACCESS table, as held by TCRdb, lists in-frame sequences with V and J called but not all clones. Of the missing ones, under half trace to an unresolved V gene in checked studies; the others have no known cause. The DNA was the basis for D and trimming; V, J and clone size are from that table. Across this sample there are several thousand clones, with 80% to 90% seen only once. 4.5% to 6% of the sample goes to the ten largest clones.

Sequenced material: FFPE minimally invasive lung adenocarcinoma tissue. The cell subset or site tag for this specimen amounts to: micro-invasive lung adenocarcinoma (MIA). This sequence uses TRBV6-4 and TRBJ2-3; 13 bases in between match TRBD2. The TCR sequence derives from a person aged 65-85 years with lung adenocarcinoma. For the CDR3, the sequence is CASSEVAGLAGRGNTDTQYF. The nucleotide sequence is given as TGTGCCAGCAGTGAGGTGGCGGGACTAGCGGGGCGAGGGAACACAGATACGCAGTATTTT.